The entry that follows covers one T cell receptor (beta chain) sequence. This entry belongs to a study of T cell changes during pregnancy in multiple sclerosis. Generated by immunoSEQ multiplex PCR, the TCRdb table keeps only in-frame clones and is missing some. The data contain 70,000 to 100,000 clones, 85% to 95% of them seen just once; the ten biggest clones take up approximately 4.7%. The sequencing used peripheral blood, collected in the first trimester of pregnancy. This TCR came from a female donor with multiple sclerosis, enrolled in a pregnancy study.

This chain's CDR3 is CASRVAGGRRGEQYF. CDR3 DNA: TGTGCCAGCAGGGTAGCGGGGGGCCGCCGGGGGGAGCAGTACTTC. The chain links TRBV2 to TRBJ2-7, with TRBD2 identical over 10 bases. With 6 bases clipped from V and 7 bases from J, the junction kept 12 bases outside the gene matches. Germline-derived CDR1 and CDR2 are SNHLY and FYNNEI. CDR3 length: 15 amino acids. Together with reference TRBV2 and TRBJ2-7, the CDR3 gives the full variable domain: EPEVTQTPSHQVTQMGQEVILRCVPISNHLYFYWYRQILGQKVEFLVSFYNNEISEKSEIFDDQFSVERPDGSNFTLKIRSTKLEDSAMYFCASRVAGGRRGEQYFGPGTRLTVT.